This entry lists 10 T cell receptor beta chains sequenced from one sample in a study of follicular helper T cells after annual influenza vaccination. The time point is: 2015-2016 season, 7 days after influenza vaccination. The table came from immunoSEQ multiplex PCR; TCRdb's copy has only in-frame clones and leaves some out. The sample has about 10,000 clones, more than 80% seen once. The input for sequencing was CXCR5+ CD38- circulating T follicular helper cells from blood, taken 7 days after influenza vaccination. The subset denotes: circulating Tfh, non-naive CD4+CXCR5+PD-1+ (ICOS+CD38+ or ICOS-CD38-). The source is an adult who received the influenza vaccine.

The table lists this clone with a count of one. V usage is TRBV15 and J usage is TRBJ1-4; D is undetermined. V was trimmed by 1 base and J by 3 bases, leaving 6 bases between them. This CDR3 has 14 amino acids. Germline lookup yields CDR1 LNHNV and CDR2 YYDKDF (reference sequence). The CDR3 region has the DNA TGTGCCACCAGCAGAGGGGAAGCTAATGAAAAACTGTTTTTT. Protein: CATSRGEANEKLFF.

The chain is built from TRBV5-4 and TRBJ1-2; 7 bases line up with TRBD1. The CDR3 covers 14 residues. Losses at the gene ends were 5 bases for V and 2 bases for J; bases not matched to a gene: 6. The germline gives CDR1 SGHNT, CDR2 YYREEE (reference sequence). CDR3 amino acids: CASRATGLNYGYTF. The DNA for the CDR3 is TGTGCCAGCAGAGCGACAGGGCTCAACTATGGCTACACCTTC.

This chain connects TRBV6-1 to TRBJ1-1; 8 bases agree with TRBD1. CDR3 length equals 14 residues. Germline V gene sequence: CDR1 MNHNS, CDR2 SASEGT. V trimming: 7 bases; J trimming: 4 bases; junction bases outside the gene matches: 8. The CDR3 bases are TGTGCCAGCATCCAGACAGGGGTGGGCACTGAAGCTTTCTTT. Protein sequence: CASIQTGVGTEAFF.

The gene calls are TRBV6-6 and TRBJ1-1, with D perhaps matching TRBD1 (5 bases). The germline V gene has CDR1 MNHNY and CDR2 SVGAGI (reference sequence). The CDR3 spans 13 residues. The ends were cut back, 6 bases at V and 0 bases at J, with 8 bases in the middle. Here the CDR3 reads CASRGEMNTEAFF. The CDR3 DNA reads TGTGCCAGCAGGGGGGAGATGAACACTGAAGCTTTCTTT.

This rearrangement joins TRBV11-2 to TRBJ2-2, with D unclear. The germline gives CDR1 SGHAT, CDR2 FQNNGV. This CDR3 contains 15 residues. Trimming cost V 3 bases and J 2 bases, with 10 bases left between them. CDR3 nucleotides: TGTGCCAGCAGCTTCCTCCCTCTTAACACCGGGGAGCTGTTTTTT. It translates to CASSFLPLNTGELFF.

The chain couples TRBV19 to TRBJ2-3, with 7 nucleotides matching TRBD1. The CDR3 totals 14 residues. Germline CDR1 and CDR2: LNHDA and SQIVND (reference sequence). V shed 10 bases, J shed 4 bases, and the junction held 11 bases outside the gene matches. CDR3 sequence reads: CATTGVTVSDTQYF. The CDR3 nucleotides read TGTGCCACCACAGGGGTTACCGTTTCAGATACGCAGTATTTT.

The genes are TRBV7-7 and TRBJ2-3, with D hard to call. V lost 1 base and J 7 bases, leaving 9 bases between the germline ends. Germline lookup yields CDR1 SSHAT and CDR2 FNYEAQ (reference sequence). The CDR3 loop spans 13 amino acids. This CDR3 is CASSLGNGNTQYF. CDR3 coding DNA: TGTGCCAGCAGCTTAGGGAATGGGAATACGCAGTATTTT.

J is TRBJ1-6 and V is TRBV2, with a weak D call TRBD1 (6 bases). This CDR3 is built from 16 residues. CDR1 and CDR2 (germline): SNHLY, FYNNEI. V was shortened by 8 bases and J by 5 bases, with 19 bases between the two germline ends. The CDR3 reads CASRREQGLNNSPLHF. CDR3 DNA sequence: TGTGCCAGCCGGAGGGAGCAGGGGCTCAATAATTCACCCCTCCACTTT.

The CDR3 loop reads CASSSTGFDNYGYTF. DNA of the CDR3: TGTGCCAGCAGCTCTACAGGGTTTGATAACTATGGCTACACCTTC. The chain uses TRBV11-2 and TRBJ1-2; possible D gene TRBD1, 6 bases. The CDR3 is made up of 15 amino acids. Germline V CDR1 and CDR2: SGHAT, FQNNGV. V lost 4 bases to trimming and J lost 1 base, with 13 bases between them.

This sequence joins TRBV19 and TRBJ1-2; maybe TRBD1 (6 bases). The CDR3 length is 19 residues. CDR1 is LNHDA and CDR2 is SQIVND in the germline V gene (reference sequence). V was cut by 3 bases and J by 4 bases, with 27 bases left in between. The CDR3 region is CASSIGIWRVLDRTYGYTF. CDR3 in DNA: TGTGCCAGTAGTATTGGGATTTGGCGTGTCTTGGACAGAACCTATGGCTACACCTTC.